The present T cell receptor (beta chain) was sequenced within a study of T cell responses to AZD1222 COVID-19 vaccine. Overall study results and limits: None of the repertoires were sampled until the peak T cell response had passed.

CDR1 and CDR2 from the germline V gene are SNHLY and FYNNEI. The V gene lost 8 bases and the J gene lost 6 bases, with 11 bases spanning the gap. The CDR3 has 13 residues. A word on this clone: Its antigen remains unidentified.

Sequenced by immunoSEQ multiplex PCR; TCRdb stores in-frame clones only, minus some. The sample lists approximately 73,000 clones, 65% to 85% occurring once. The specimen was peripheral blood, collected on day 0 of AZD1222 vaccination. This clonotype originated in an adult in good health. V gene TRBV2 combines with J gene TRBJ1-6, with D possibly matching TRBD1 (5 bases). CDR3 amino acids: CASGGSGNSPLHF. In nucleotides, the CDR3 is TGTGCCAGCGGGGGAAGTGGTAATTCACCCCTCCACTTT.